This T cell receptor beta chain is from a study of blood T cell repertoires in COVID-19. Overall study context: Spain, Italy and the United States supplied samples that represented acute and convalescent COVID-19. From T cells, B-cell-depleted T cells, or PBMCs came the material, which was cDNA or gDNA.

Clones were read by immunoSEQ multiplex PCR, and TCRdb kept only the in-frame ones, dropping some. Of 250,000 to 350,000 clones in the sample, roughly 91% were seen once. CDR1 and CDR2 (germline): SEHNR, FQNEAQ (reference sequence). V lost 5 bases and J lost 8, with 18 bases in between. This CDR3 contains 15 residues. Sequenced input: peripheral blood. V is TRBV7-9 and J is TRBJ1-4; D uncertain. The clonotype comes from a man in his thirties or forties with acute or convalescent COVID-19. The CDR3, as DNA: TGTGCCAGCAGCCAGTACGACGCGCGGGTAGAAAAACTGTTTTTT. Translated, it gives CASSQYDARVEKLFF.